Each of the 25 T cell receptor beta chains below was sequenced from the same sample in a study of blood T cell repertoires in COVID-19. Assay: immunoSEQ multiplex PCR; the TCRdb copy retains only in-frame clones and omits some. Of more than 250,000 clones detected, 87% appear once; the ten largest clones hold 1%. The sample taken for sequencing was peripheral blood. The receptors stem from a man aged 50 to 60 with active or convalescent COVID-19.

The rearrangement joins TRBV2 to TRBJ1-2, with a tentative D call TRBD1 (6 bases). The CDR3 covers 13 residues. Trimming shortened V by 7 bases and J by 5 bases, and 14 bases separated the two germline ends. Germline assignment: CDR1 SNHLY and CDR2 FYNNEI. The CDR3 DNA sequence: TGTGCCAGCACGGGACAACTAAATTATGGCTACACCTTC. Encoded protein: CASTGQLNYGYTF.

The chain has TRBV10-3 and TRBJ2-3; 11 bases fit TRBD2. V gave up 0 bases and J gave up 5 bases; unmatched junction bases: 7. The CDR3 is 17 residues long. Germline V gives CDR1 ENHRY, CDR2 SYGVKD. The CDR3 region is CAISESTSGTSGDTQYF. CDR3 bases: TGTGCCATCAGTGAGTCGACTAGCGGGACTTCTGGAGATACGCAGTATTTT.

The rearrangement joins TRBV27 to TRBJ2-5; TRBD2 matches 12 bases. The germline V gene has CDR1 MNHEY and CDR2 SMNVEV (reference sequence). There are 16 residues in the CDR3. Trimming cost V 5 bases and J 4 bases; bases outside gene matches: 8. CDR3 coding DNA: TGTGCCAGCAGTCCTTGGACTAGCGGGATGGGAGAGACCCAGTACTTC. This gives the protein CASSPWTSGMGETQYF.

The chain links TRBV10-3 to TRBJ1-1, with TRBD1 matching over 9 bases. Trimming at V came to 4 bases and at J to 4 bases, leaving 4 bases not matched to a gene. Germline CDR1 reads ENHRY; CDR2 reads SYGVKD. This CDR3 is 14 amino acids long. CDR3 sequence reads: CAISGDRESTEAFF. Written as DNA, the CDR3 is TGTGCCATCAGTGGGGACAGGGAAAGCACTGAAGCTTTCTTT.

The gene calls are TRBV15 and TRBJ1-5; D unresolved. Trimming removed 2 bases from V and 4 bases from J, with 3 bases in between. The germline V gene has CDR1 LNHNV and CDR2 YYDKDF (reference sequence). This CDR3 is 12 amino acids long. The CDR3 here is CATSRPNQPQHF. The CDR3 region has the DNA TGTGCCACCAGCAGACCAAATCAGCCCCAGCATTTT.

The table lists this clone with a count of one. This chain joins TRBV27 and TRBJ1-6; D unclear. With 2 bases removed from V and 9 bases from J, the gap between germline ends came to 5 bases. This CDR3 comprises 12 residues. Germline CDR1 reads MNHEY; CDR2 reads SMNVEV (reference sequence). The CDR3: CASSLGRSPLHF. The CDR3 DNA reads TGTGCCAGCAGTTTAGGGCGTTCACCCCTCCACTTT.

In its sample, this clone was seen a few times. This chain links TRBV6-5 with TRBJ1-2, with D possibly being TRBD1 (6 bases). The CDR3 loop spans 16 amino acids. The V end lost 2 bases, the J end lost 4 bases, and 17 bases lay between the germline ends. Germline V lookup: CDR1 MNHEY, CDR2 SVGAGI. The DNA for the CDR3 is TGTGCCAGCAGTTACGTACAGGGTCGCTTGGGCTATGGCTACACCTTC. Translated, it gives CASSYVQGRLGYGYTF.

This chain links TRBV6-6 with TRBJ2-7, with D possibly TRBD1 on 5 matching bases. The CDR3 is 12 amino acids. The germline V gene has CDR1 MNHNY and CDR2 SVGAGI (reference sequence). V was pared by 6 bases and J by 5 bases, with 11 bases between. The CDR3 DNA reads TGTGCCAGCAGCACCAGGGCGGACGAGCAGTACTTC. It specifies CASSTRADEQYF.

V gene TRBV5-4 combines with J gene TRBJ2-1; 8 bases match TRBD2. The CDR3 is 15 amino acids. Germline CDR1 SGHNT, CDR2 YYREEE (reference sequence). With 7 bases clipped from V and 2 bases from J, the junction kept 8 bases outside the gene matches. CDR3 DNA: TGTGCCAGCGGGCTCGCGGGGGGCCCCTACAATGAGCAGTTCTTC. Residues: CASGLAGGPYNEQFF. Full variable domain (missing parts from reference TRBV5-4 and TRBJ2-1): ETGVTQSPTHLIKTRGQQVTLRCSSQSGHNTVSWYQQALGQGPQFIFQYYREEENGRGNFPPRFSGLQFPNYSSELNVNALELDDSALYLCASGLAGGPYNEQFFGPGTRLTVL.

The chain uses TRBV6-2 or TRBV6-3 and TRBJ2-1; maybe TRBD2 (5 bases). The CDR3 length is 14 residues. CDR1 is MNHEY and CDR2 is SVGEGT in the germline V gene. The ends were cut back, 3 bases at V and 4 bases at J, with 10 bases in the middle. The CDR3, as DNA: TGTGCCAGCAGTTATGAGGGAGCATACAATGAGCAGTTCTTC. Its protein is CASSYEGAYNEQFF.

V is TRBV28 and J is TRBJ1-5; perhaps TRBD1 as D (5 bases). V lost 5 bases to trimming and J lost 3 bases, with 14 bases between them. Germline V gene lookup returns CDR1 MDHEN and CDR2 SYDVKM. The CDR3 is 15 amino acids. The CDR3 DNA follows: TGTGCCAGCAGTGTCAGGGCGCTATTCAATCAGCCCCAGCATTTT. This sequence encodes CASSVRALFNQPQHF.

Of note for this clone: The conserved closing phenylalanine or tryptophan is absent in this CDR3, likely reflecting a read error. Because the CDR3's place on the DNA is in doubt, the DNA is left out and the CDR3 is given as listed by TCRdb. The chain recombines TRBV7-8 with TRBJ2-7; TRBD2 reflects the table's D call only, with no check against the DNA. Both ends counted, the CDR3 spans 11 residues. Germline CDR1 SGHVS, CDR2 FQNEAQ. The CDR3 reads CASSRGRLLKD.

The chain couples TRBV5-5 to TRBJ2-7, with TRBD1 matching over 10 bases. V was pared by 4 bases and J by 2 bases, with 0 bases of the junction left unmatched. There are 13 residues in the CDR3. The germline gives CDR1 SGHKS, CDR2 YYEKEE (reference sequence). The CDR3 spells CASSGTGAYEQYF. DNA for the CDR3: TGTGCCAGCAGCGGGACAGGGGCCTACGAGCAGTACTTC.

CDR3 sequence reads: CASSLSGGQPQHF. The CDR3 coding sequence is TGTGCCAGCAGCCTCTCAGGGGGTCAGCCCCAGCATTTT. This chain uses TRBV7-9 with TRBJ1-5; TRBD1 matches 7 bases. This CDR3 comprises 13 residues. Looked up from germline, CDR1 is SEHNR and CDR2 is FQNEAQ (reference sequence). J lost 6 bases, V lost 5 bases, and 4 bases had no gene match.

The V and J genes are TRBV9 and TRBJ2-5, with TRBD1 identical over 9 bases. V shed 3 bases and J 4 bases; nucleotides not matched to a gene: 4. CDR3 length equals 14 residues. The germline V gene has CDR1 SGDLS and CDR2 YYNGEE. The CDR3 protein is CASSDGQGRETQYF. The DNA for the CDR3 is TGTGCCAGCAGCGACGGACAGGGGCGAGAGACCCAGTACTTC.

On this clone: Other DNA sequences in the sample encode the same CDR3. V is TRBV29-1 and J is TRBJ2-7, with TRBD1 identical over 7 bases. V shed 6 bases, J shed 2 bases, and the junction held 13 bases outside the gene matches. Germline loops: CDR1 SQVTM, CDR2 ANQGSEA. The CDR3 consists of 15 residues. CDR3 sequence: CSVLRGSQGAYEQYF. The CDR3 coding sequence is TGCAGCGTCTTAAGGGGGAGCCAGGGGGCCTACGAGCAGTACTTC.

The chain has TRBV10-1 and TRBJ1-5; 11 positions agree with TRBD1. V gave up 3 bases and J gave up 0 bases; unmatched junction bases: 10. The CDR3 consists of 19 residues. CDR1 WNHNN and CDR2 SYGVQD come from the germline V gene (reference sequence). This CDR3 reads CASSDSPGTGGHSNQPQHF. The CDR3 nucleotides are TGCGCCAGCAGTGATTCCCCCGGGACAGGGGGTCATAGCAATCAGCCCCAGCATTTT.

The table lists this clone with a count of one. V usage is TRBV2 and J usage is TRBJ2-4; a possible D gene is TRBD1 (6 bases). The germline CDR1 and CDR2 sequences are SNHLY and FYNNEI. This CDR3 is built from 16 residues. V was clipped by 10 bases and J by 7 bases, with 26 bases between them. CDR3 DNA: TGTGCCACCTCTCTCACTTGGCCGGGCACAGGGAACATTCAGTACTTC. Translated, it gives CATSLTWPGTGNIQYF.

The chain links TRBV4-3 to TRBJ1-6; D perhaps matches TRBD1 (5 bases). Germline CDR1 reads LGHNA; CDR2 reads YSLEER. The CDR3 is made up of 18 amino acids. V lost 5 bases and J 0 bases, leaving 17 bases between the germline ends. CDR3 nucleotide sequence: TGCGCCAGCAGCTCAAGTCCTGGGGGGAGCTCCTATAATTCACCCCTCCACTTT. Residues: CASSSSPGGSSYNSPLHF.

The chain links TRBV2 to TRBJ1-5, with a possible D match to TRBD1 (5 bases). The germline CDR1 and CDR2 sequences are SNHLY and FYNNEI. V lost 3 bases and J 2 bases, leaving 11 bases between the germline ends. This CDR3 has 15 residues. This CDR3 is CASSELGLGNQPQHF. In DNA form, the CDR3 reads TGTGCCAGCAGTGAGCTGGGGCTCGGCAATCAGCCCCAGCATTTT.

The V call is TRBV18, the J call TRBJ1-5; tentative D call: TRBD1 (6 bases). The germline V gene has CDR1 KGHSH and CDR2 LQKENI. V was shortened by 5 bases and J by 1 base, with 6 bases between the two germline ends. CDR3 length equals 13 residues. In DNA form, the CDR3 reads TGTGCCAGCTCAACAGGGAGCAATCAGCCCCAGCATTTT. Encoded protein: CASSTGSNQPQHF.

This chain joins TRBV24-1 and TRBJ2-3; 9 bases are a match to TRBD1. The CDR3 length is 15 residues. The germline V gene has CDR1 KGHDR and CDR2 SFDVKD. V lost 7 bases to trimming and J lost 5 bases; unmatched junction nucleotides: 9. The CDR3: CATSPGQGPLDTQYF. CDR3 bases: TGTGCCACCAGCCCAGGACAGGGGCCTCTAGATACGCAGTATTTT.

This sequence joins TRBV27 and TRBJ1-5, with D hard to call. Germline V gene sequence: CDR1 MNHEY, CDR2 SMNVEV (reference sequence). V lost 3 bases and J lost 4, with 10 bases in between. The CDR3 sequence is 14 residues long. CDR3: CASSFARGNQPQHF. The DNA for the CDR3 is TGTGCCAGCAGTTTTGCACGCGGAAATCAGCCCCAGCATTTT.

The V call is TRBV7-2, the J call TRBJ2-2; 7 bases are a match to TRBD2. J was trimmed by 7 bases and V by 5 bases; bases with no gene match: 13. The CDR3 is 16 amino acids. Per germline, CDR1 SGHTA and CDR2 FQGNSA. CDR3 amino acids: CASSLARPGGGGELFF. The CDR3, as DNA: TGTGCCAGCAGCCTGGCACGGCCTGGGGGGGGCGGGGAGCTGTTTTTT.

The chain couples TRBV7-8 to TRBJ1-5; D uncertain. Germline CDR1 SGHVS, CDR2 FQNEAQ. The CDR3 contains 17 residues. V shed 1 base and J shed 2 bases, with 15 bases lying between them. CDR3 in DNA: TGTGCCAGCAGCTTAGAAGACGGGATGAGGGGCAATCAGCCCCAGCATTTT. Translation gives CASSLEDGMRGNQPQHF.